The T cell receptor beta chain described here comes from a study of CD8 T cells in Susac syndrome. Study-level points and caveats: The authors acknowledged that the study's TCR sequencing and HLA analysis involved relatively few individuals.

Notes on this clonotype: Antigen specificity is unknown.

This CDR3 spans 14 amino acids. Germline V gene lookup returns CDR1 SGHDT and CDR2 YYEEEE. V shed 3 bases and J shed 5 bases, with 15 bases lying between them. An input of about 0.5 to 1 ug of RNA was subjected to reverse transcription using random hexamers. TCR beta CDR3 was amplified by immunoSEQ multiplex PCR. This amplification extended across 54 Vbeta and 13 Jbeta segments. Each CDR3 protein is one row after TCRdb ran MiXCR on the immunoSEQ multiplex PCR reads. The sample yields 150,000 to 200,000 distinct CDR3 sequences, around 94% seen once. The sequenced target, TCR beta, came from blood CD8+ and CD4+ T cells.

This receptor was identified in a human donor in good health. V is TRBV5-6 and J is TRBJ2-7, with D perhaps matching TRBD1 (5 bases). The sequenced material came from CD4+ T cells from PBMCs. Here the CDR3 DNA reads TGTGCCAGCAGCTGGGGTCTTCAGGGCAACGAGCAGTACTTC. Translation gives CASSWGLQGNEQYF.